A selection of T cell receptor beta chains follows, all from one sample in a study of sequential checkpoint blockade in melanoma. The protocol was immunoSEQ multiplex PCR, while the TCRdb copy is restricted to in-frame clones and leaves out a portion. In the table there are about 17,000 clones, 67% of which are singletons. This specimen was CD8+ T cells sorted from blood (inferred from file names), taken from a patient given nivolumab and ipilimumab in sequence. These receptors were taken from a human donor with melanoma. Each CDR3 is given without its conserved first and last residue.

v_call	cdr3_length	j_call	cdr3_aa
TRBV27	12	TRBJ2-5	ASSVTSGQETQY
TRBV6-5	13	TRBJ2-5	ASSSAGLAVETQY
TRBV6-5	11	TRBJ1-6	ASSPDRTSPLH
TRBV11-2	13	TRBJ1-1	ASSWGDQLITEAF
TRBV13	14	TRBJ1-1	ASSLAGSGLISEAF
TRBV27	13	TRBJ1-5	ASQKQGNSNQPQH
TRBV7-3	13	TRBJ2-3	ASSLSAGGTDTQY
TRBV5-8	11	TRBJ1-6	ASSLGGQGALH
TRBV4-1	13	TRBJ2-1	ASSQDGAGGLVQF
TRBV19	14	TRBJ2-3	ASSRQLAGGPDTQY
TRBV28	11	TRBJ2-2	ASTSGGTGELF
TRBV11-2	13	TRBJ2-3	ASSFAAGGTDTQY
TRBV19	11	TRBJ2-2	ASSTTSTGELF
TRBV5-4	14	TRBJ2-2	ASSLAGGGITGELF
TRBV4-1	15	TRBJ1-2	ASSQRTDTSANYGYT
TRBV6-5	12	TRBJ1-1	ASSYSGGWTEAF
TRBV13	12	TRBJ2-7	ASKVWGGGDEQY
TRBV7-2	13	TRBJ1-6	ASSLAFTGVSPLH
TRBV6-1	10	TRBJ2-7	ASPSGVYEQY
TRBV7-3	11	TRBJ2-1	ASSLSQGNEQF
TRBV6-6	14	TRBJ2-2	ASSYIMAANTGELF
TRBV6-1	12	TRBJ2-7	ASSYSPSSGEQY
TRBV4-3	13	TRBJ1-2	ASSQSQGRQDGYT
TRBV9	15	TRBJ2-2	ASSLVKRLTNTGELF
TRBV7-2	14	TRBJ2-5	ASSATTGHLRETQY
TRBV7-2	11	TRBJ2-5	ASSLGQGGTQY
TRBV7-6	12	TRBJ2-7	ASSHRTDPYEQY
TRBV27	13	TRBJ1-4	ASKKAGTGDEKLF
TRBV9	13	TRBJ1-5	ASSVGPDSNQPQH
TRBV4-2	13	TRBJ1-5	ASSQGQGSNQPQH
TRBV11-2	10	TRBJ2-6	ASSTGANVLT
TRBV2	10	TRBJ1-1	ARNGRVTEAF
TRBV18	12	TRBJ2-3	ASSPRTGDDTQY
TRBV29-1	11	TRBJ1-1	SVESGSPLEAF
TRBV7-3	11	TRBJ2-1	ASSLALYNEQF
TRBV23-1	14	TRBJ2-3	ASSQLGTLLTDTQY